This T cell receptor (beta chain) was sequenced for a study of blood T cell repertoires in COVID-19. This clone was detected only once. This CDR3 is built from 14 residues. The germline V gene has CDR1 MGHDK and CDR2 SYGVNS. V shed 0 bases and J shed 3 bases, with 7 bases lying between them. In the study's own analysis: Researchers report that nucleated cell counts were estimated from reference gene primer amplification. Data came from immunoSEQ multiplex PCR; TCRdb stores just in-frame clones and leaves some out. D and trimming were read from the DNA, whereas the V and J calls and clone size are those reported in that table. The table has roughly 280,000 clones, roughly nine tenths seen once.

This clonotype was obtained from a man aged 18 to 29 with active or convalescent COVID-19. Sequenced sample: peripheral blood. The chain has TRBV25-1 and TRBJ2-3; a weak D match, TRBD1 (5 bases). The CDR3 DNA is TGTGCCAGCAGTGAATACAGGGATACAGATACGCAGTATTTT. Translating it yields CASSEYRDTDTQYF.